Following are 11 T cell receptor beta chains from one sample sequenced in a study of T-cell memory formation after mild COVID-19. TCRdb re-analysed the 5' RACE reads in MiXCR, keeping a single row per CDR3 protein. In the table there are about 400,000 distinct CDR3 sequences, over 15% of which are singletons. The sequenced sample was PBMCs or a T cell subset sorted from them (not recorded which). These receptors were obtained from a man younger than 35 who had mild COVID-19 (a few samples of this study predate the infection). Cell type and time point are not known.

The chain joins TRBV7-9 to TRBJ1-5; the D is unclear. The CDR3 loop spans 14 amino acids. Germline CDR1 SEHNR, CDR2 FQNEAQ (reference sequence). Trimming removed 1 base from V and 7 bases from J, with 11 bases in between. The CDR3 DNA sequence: TGTGCCAGCAGCTTAGGAATAGGCGAACAGCCCCAGCATTTT. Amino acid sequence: CASSLGIGEQPQHF.

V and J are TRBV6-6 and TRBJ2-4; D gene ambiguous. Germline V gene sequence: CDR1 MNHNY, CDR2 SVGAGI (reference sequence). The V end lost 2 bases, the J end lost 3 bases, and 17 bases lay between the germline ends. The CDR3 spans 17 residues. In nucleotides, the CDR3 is TGTGCCAGCAGTTACACGCACGAAGCGCTTAGCAAAAACATTCAGTACTTC. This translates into CASSYTHEALSKNIQYF.

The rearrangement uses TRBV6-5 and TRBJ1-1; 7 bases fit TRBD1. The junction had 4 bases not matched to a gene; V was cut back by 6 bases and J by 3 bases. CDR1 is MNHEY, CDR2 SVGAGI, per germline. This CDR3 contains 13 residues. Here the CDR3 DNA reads TGTGCCAGCAGGGAGGGGGCCTACACTGAAGCTTTCTTT. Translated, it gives CASREGAYTEAFF.

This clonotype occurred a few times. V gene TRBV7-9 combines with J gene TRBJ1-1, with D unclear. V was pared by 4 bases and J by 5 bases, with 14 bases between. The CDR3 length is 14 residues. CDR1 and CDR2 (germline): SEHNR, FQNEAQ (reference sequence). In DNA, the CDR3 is TGTGCCAGCAGCTCGGTGGCGGGTGGGACTGAAGCTTTCTTT. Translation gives CASSSVAGGTEAFF.

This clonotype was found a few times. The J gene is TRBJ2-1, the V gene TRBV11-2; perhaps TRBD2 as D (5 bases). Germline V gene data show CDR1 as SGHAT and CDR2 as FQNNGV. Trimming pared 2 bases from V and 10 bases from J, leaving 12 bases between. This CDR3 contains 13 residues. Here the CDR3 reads CASSLKPSGEQFF. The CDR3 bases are TGTGCCAGCAGCTTAAAGCCCTCGGGGGAGCAGTTCTTC.

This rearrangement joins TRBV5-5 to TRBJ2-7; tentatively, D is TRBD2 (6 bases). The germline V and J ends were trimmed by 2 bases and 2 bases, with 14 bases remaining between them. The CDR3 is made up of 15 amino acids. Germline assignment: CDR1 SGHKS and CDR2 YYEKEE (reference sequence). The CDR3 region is CASSFRSGGTYEQYF. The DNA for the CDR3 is TGTGCCAGCAGCTTTAGGAGTGGGGGGACCTACGAGCAGTACTTC.

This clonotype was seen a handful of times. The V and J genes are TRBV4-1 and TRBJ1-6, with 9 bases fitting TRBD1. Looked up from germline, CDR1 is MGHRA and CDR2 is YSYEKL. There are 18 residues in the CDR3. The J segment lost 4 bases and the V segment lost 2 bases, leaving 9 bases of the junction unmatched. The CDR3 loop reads CASSQQAGTGKYNSPLHF. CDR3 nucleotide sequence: TGCGCCAGCAGCCAACAAGCCGGGACAGGGAAATATAATTCACCCCTCCACTTT.

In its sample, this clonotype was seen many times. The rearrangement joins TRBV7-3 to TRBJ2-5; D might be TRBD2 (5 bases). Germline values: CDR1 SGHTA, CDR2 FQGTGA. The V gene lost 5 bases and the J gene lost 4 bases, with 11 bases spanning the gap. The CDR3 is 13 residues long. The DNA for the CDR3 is TGTGCCAGCAGCAGGAGAGAGGGAGAGACCCAGTACTTC. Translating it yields CASSRREGETQYF.

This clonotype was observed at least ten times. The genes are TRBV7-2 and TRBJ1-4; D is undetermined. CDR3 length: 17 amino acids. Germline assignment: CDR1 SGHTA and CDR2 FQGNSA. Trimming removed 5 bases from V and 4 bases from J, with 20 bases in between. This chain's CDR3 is CASSPRRGLYYNEKLFF. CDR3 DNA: TGTGCCAGCAGCCCGCGACGAGGACTATACTATAATGAAAAACTGTTTTTT.

CDR3 loop: CASSFVSRGQFF. The CDR3 DNA reads as TGCGCCAGCAGCTTCGTTTCCCGAGGGCAGTTCTTC. V is TRBV5-1 and J is TRBJ2-1; D is uncertain. V lost 2 bases, J lost 12 bases, and 12 bases lay in between. The germline V gene encodes CDR1 SGHRS and CDR2 YFSETQ. The CDR3 has 12 amino acids.

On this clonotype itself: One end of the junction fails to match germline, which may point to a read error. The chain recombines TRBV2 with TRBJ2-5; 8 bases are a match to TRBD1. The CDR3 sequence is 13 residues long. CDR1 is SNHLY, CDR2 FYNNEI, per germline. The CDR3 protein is CASNGQGDETQYF. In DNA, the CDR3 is TGTGCCAGCAACGGACAGGGCGACGAGACACAGTACTTC.